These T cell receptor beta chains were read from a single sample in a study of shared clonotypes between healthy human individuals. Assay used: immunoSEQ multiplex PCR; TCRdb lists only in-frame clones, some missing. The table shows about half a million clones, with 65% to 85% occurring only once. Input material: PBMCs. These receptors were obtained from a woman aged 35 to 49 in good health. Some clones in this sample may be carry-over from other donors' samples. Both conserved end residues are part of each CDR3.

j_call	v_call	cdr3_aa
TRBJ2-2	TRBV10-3	CAISGVADTGELFF
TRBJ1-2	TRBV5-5	CASSLPGDIYGYTF
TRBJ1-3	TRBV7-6	CASSWGTGRSGNTIYF
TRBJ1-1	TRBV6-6	CASKGTEAFF
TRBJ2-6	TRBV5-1	CASSSKNSGANVLTF
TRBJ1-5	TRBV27	CASSLRDGNQPQHF
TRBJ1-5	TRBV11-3	CASSLGLLNQPQHF
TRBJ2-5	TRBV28	CASSLSSRGKETQYF
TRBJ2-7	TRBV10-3	CAISLDSYEQYF
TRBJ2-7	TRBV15	CATSRDQEPQGDEQYF
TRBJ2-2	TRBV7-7	CASSSVAGELFF
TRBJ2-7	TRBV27	CASSLSLGGRGHEQYF
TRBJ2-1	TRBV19	CASRSQALSNEQFF
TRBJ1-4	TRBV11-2	CASSPRQQGRAEKLFF
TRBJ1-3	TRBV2	CASSVGRTPGNTIYF
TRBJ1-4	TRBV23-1	CASSQSRGVGGISEKLFF
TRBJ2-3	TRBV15	CATSPRRSTDTQYF
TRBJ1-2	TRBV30	CAWSPLEYGYTF
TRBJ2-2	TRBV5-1	CASSLVSADTGELFF
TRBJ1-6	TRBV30	CAWNLRGGSSYNSPLHF
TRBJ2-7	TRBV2	CASILGWRGEQYF
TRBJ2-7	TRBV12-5	CARGAGGYEQYF
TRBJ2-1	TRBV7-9	CASSLAGTVYNEQFF
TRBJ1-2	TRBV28	CASSLSPEQGGYTF
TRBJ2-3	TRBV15	CATSRDQGRATDTQYF
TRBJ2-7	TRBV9	CASSVTGTGGYEQYF
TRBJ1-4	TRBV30	CAWSVNAPWMKEKLFF
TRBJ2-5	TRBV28	CASSRLTLKREGQGGTQYF
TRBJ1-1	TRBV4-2	CASSQGEKTMNTEAFF
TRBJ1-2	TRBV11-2	CASSQGQGAISGYTF
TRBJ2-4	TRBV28	CASRTSGSRSGNIQYF
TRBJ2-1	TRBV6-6	CASSPGLAGAYEQFF
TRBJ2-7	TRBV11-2	CASSWDRGIYEQYF
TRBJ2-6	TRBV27	CASSYGWGSGANVLTF
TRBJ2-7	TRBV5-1	CASSTGQGGRQYF
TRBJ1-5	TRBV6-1	CASSGRSDQPQHF
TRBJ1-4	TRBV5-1	CASSLDSTNEKLFF
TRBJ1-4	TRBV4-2	CASSQDERVGSEKLFF
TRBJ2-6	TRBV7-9	CASSLGRTSGANVLTF
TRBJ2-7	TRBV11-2	CASSLEAGGREQYF
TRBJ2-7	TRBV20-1	CSATESYEQYF
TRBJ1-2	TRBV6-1	CASIKARDYGYTF
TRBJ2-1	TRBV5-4	CASSPGNRGNEQFF
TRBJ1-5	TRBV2	CASSDDGQGVSQPQHF
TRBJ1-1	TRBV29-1	CSVERGPVEAFF
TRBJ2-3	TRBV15	CATSRDPRTDTQYF
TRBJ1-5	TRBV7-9	CASSLADRGPDQPQHF
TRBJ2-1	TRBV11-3	CASSLMGYNEQFF
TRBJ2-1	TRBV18	CASSPPARVDEQFF
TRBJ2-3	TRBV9	CASSVEHNTDTQYF
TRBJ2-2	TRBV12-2	CASRLGPGQGTGELFF
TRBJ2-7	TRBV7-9	CASSQEIDSSYEQYF
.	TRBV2	CASSAGGSEQYF
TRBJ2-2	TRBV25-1	CASSGLLAGYAGELFF
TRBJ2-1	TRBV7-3	CASRSSGRLHPYNEQFF
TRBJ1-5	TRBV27	CASSFVGTGKMYQPQHF
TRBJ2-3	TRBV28	CASRAQGTDTQYF
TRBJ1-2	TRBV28	CASSFVRGDYGYTF
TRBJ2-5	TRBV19	CASSSQGAGDIQETQYF